The 29 T cell receptor beta chains listed next were all sequenced from one sample in a study of blood T cell repertoires in COVID-19. Method: immunoSEQ multiplex PCR; TCRdb's copy keeps in-frame clones and lacks some. The sample records approximately 270,000 clones, approximately 86% being singletons. Material: peripheral blood. These receptors were taken from a man in his forties or fifties with active or convalescent COVID-19.

This chain connects TRBV6-5 to TRBJ1-2; D is unresolved. The CDR3 spans 14 residues. V shed 4 bases and J shed 7 bases, with 16 bases lying between them. The germline gives CDR1 MNHEY, CDR2 SVGAGI. CDR3 sequence (DNA): TGTGCCAGCAGTTCTTCTTGGCAGGCACCTGGCTACACCTTC. Translation: CASSSSWQAPGYTF.

The V call is TRBV3-1 (or the pseudogene TRBV3-2), the J call TRBJ2-2, with 9 bases identical to TRBD2. The CDR3 is 15 residues long. Per germline, CDR1 LGHDT and CDR2 YNNKEL (reference sequence). Germline trimming cut 3 bases from V and 1 base from J; bases unmatched to any gene: 0. CDR3 DNA: TGTGCCAGCAGCCAGACTAGCGGGAACACCGGGGAGCTGTTTTTT. Protein product: CASSQTSGNTGELFF.

This sequence joins TRBV7-2 and TRBJ2-5, with 8 bases lining up with TRBD1. Trimming removed 6 bases from V and 4 bases from J; junction bases left unmatched: 4. The CDR3 runs to 13 residues. The germline CDR1 and CDR2 sequences are SGHTA and FQGNSA. The CDR3: CASRLTGGETQYF. The CDR3 DNA reads as TGTGCCAGCAGGTTAACAGGGGGAGAGACCCAGTACTTC.

The chain recombines TRBV19 with TRBJ2-3; 7 bases are a match to TRBD1. This CDR3 has 15 residues. V lost 5 bases to trimming and J lost 2 bases; unmatched junction nucleotides: 7. The germline CDR1 and CDR2 sequences are LNHDA and SQIVND (reference sequence). CDR3 sequence reads: CASSPRDSSTDTQYF. The CDR3 bases are TGTGCCAGTAGTCCCAGGGACAGCTCCACAGATACGCAGTATTTT.

This clone came up once. This rearrangement joins TRBV9 to TRBJ1-5; D gene unclear. Trimming shortened V by 4 bases and J by 0 bases, and 8 bases separated the two germline ends. Germline V gene sequence: CDR1 SGDLS, CDR2 YYNGEE. There are 14 residues in the CDR3. CDR3 coding DNA: TGTGCCAGCAGCACAAGTTATAGCAATCAGCCCCAGCATTTT. Residues: CASSTSYSNQPQHF.

The V gene is TRBV7-8, the J gene TRBJ2-2; a weak D match, TRBD2 (6 bases). Germline CDR1 is SGHVS and CDR2 is FQNEAQ. The CDR3 has 17 amino acids. V was shortened by 1 base and J by 5 bases, with 17 bases between the two germline ends. This CDR3 reads CASSLVGGSGRTGELFF. In nucleotides, the CDR3 is TGTGCCAGCAGCTTAGTAGGTGGTAGCGGTCGGACCGGGGAGCTGTTTTTT.

There are a few counts of this clone. The gene calls are TRBV11-3 and TRBJ1-2; the D gene is possibly TRBD1 (6 bases). Trimming shortened V by 5 bases and J by 5 bases, and 6 bases separated the two germline ends. This CDR3 has 11 residues. Germline V lookup: CDR1 SGHNT, CDR2 YENEEA. DNA for the CDR3: TGTGCCAGCAGCCAGGGGTATGGCTACACCTTC. It encodes CASSQGYGYTF. Complete variable domain (other parts from reference TRBV11-3 and TRBJ1-2): EAGVVQSPRYKIIEKKQPVAFWCNPISGHNTLYWYLQNLGQGPELLIRYENEEAVDDSQLPKDRFSAERLKGVDSTLKIQPAELGDSAVYLCASSQGYGYTFGSGTRLTVV.

The chain combines TRBV5-6 with TRBJ2-1; TRBD1 matches at 8 bases. This CDR3 is built from 15 residues. From germline, CDR1 is SGHDT and CDR2 YYEEEE. The V gene end was trimmed by 1 base and the J gene end by 8 bases; junction bases not matched to a gene: 8. Written as DNA, the CDR3 is TGTGCCAGCAGCTTGAGGACAGGGTGGGTAGATGAGCAGTTCTTC. It specifies CASSLRTGWVDEQFF.

The chain recombines TRBV9 with TRBJ2-5; D is perhaps TRBD2 (6 bases). Trimming removed 0 bases from V and 7 bases from J, with 22 bases in between. This CDR3 has 17 amino acids. CDR1 SGDLS and CDR2 YYNGEE come from the germline V gene. This CDR3 reads CASSVAAGQGGPGTQYF. The CDR3 DNA reads as TGTGCCAGCAGCGTAGCCGCAGGGCAGGGAGGACCGGGGACCCAGTACTTC.

The chain combines TRBV12-3 or TRBV12-4 with TRBJ1-1; D is ambiguous. The CDR3 is 13 residues long. V gave up 3 bases and J gave up 2 bases, with 7 bases separating them. The CDR3 nucleotides are TGTGCCAGCAGTTTCACATCAAACACTGAAGCTTTCTTT. Residues: CASSFTSNTEAFF.

The chain is built from TRBV30 and TRBJ1-6, with D unresolved. Germline V CDR1 and CDR2: GTSNPN, SVGIG (reference sequence). This CDR3 spans 13 amino acids. V was trimmed by 3 bases and J by 6 bases, leaving 9 bases between them. Written as DNA, the CDR3 is TGTGCCTGGAGGGTTGGTAGTAATTCACCCCTCCACTTT. Its translation: CAWRVGSNSPLHF.

The V gene is TRBV9, the J gene TRBJ1-6; TRBD1 agrees at 8 bases. V lost 2 bases to trimming and J lost 6 bases; unmatched junction nucleotides: 7. The CDR3 is 16 amino acids. Germline V lookup: CDR1 SGDLS, CDR2 YYNGEE. The CDR3 region is CASSVLDRAINSPLHF. CDR3 nucleotide sequence: TGTGCCAGCAGCGTTCTGGACAGGGCGATTAATTCACCCCTCCACTTT.

J is TRBJ1-1 and V is TRBV15; D not resolved. V dropped 6 bases and J dropped 1 base, with 9 bases sitting between them. CDR3 size: 13 residues. Germline assignment: CDR1 LNHNV and CDR2 YYDKDF (reference sequence). The CDR3 loop is CATRSTANTEAFF. The CDR3 DNA sequence: TGTGCCACCAGGTCCACAGCGAACACTGAAGCTTTCTTT.

Only one count was recorded for this clone. The genes are TRBV9 and TRBJ2-1, with a possible D match to TRBD2 (5 bases). This CDR3 comprises 15 residues. Trimming shortened V by 3 bases and J by 0 bases, and 10 bases separated the two germline ends. Germline V gives CDR1 SGDLS, CDR2 YYNGEE. In nucleotides, the CDR3 is TGTGCCAGCAGCGGGACTTCCCCCTCCTACAATGAGCAGTTCTTC. It is translated as CASSGTSPSYNEQFF.

This chain connects TRBV19 to TRBJ2-7; weak D call: TRBD1 (5 bases). The CDR3 consists of 15 residues. Germline V gene lookup returns CDR1 LNHDA and CDR2 SQIVND (reference sequence). V gave up 6 bases and J gave up 3 bases, with 18 bases separating them. Here the CDR3 reads CASSNKRTLGYEQYF. DNA of the CDR3: TGTGCCAGTAGCAATAAAAGGACACTGGGCTACGAGCAGTACTTC.

V gene TRBV7-6 combines with J gene TRBJ2-7; perhaps TRBD1 as D (6 bases). Per germline, CDR1 SGHVS and CDR2 FNYEAQ. Trimming took 5 bases from V and 6 from J, leaving 17 bases between them. The CDR3 loop spans 14 amino acids. The CDR3 nucleotides read TGTGCCAGCAGCCCACGAGAGGGGGTCTTCGAGCAGTACTTC. It translates to CASSPREGVFEQYF. Looking up the rest from reference TRBV7-6 and TRBJ2-7 gives the full variable domain: GAGVSQSPRYKVTKRGQDVALRCDPISGHVSLYWYRQALGQGPEFLTYFNYEAQQDKSGLPNDRFSAERPEGSISTLTIQRTEQRDSAMYRCASSPREGVFEQYFGPGTRLTVT.

The chain links TRBV6-1 to TRBJ1-2; D unresolved. CDR3 length: 16 amino acids. Trimming removed 1 base from V and 7 bases from J, with 19 bases in between. Per the germline V gene, CDR1 is MNHNS and CDR2 is SASEGT. The CDR3 region is CASSEVWTSKAGGYTF. The CDR3 region has the DNA TGTGCCAGCAGTGAAGTATGGACTTCAAAGGCGGGTGGCTACACCTTC.

There are a few counts of this clone. J is TRBJ1-1 and V is TRBV29-1; a possible D gene is TRBD1 (6 bases). CDR1 is SQVTM, CDR2 ANQGSEA, per germline. V lost 5 bases to trimming and J lost 2 bases, with 12 bases between them. CDR3 size: 13 residues. DNA of the CDR3: TGCAGCGTTAAGAACAGGGAAAACACTGAAGCTTTCTTT. It is translated as CSVKNRENTEAFF.

This chain uses TRBV15 with TRBJ2-3; D may be TRBD2 (6 bases). Deletions cut 5 bases from V and 1 base from J, with 10 bases between. The CDR3 has 14 residues. Germline-derived CDR1 and CDR2 are LNHNV and YYDKDF (reference sequence). The CDR3 bases are TGTGCCACCAGCGTCGGGACTCGCACAGATACGCAGTATTTT. Its protein product is CATSVGTRTDTQYF.

V and J are TRBV4-2 and TRBJ2-3, with TRBD2 identical over 7 bases. After removal of 4 bases from V and 4 bases from J, the junction contained 5 bases not matched to a gene. This CDR3 has 14 residues. The germline V gene encodes CDR1 LGHNA and CDR2 YNFKEQ. The CDR3 DNA sequence: TGTGCCAGCAGCCTAGGACTAGACCCAGATACGCAGTATTTT. Encoded protein: CASSLGLDPDTQYF.

CDR3 region: CASSISSGGSEQFF. The CDR3 DNA reads TGTGCCAGTAGTATAAGCTCAGGGGGCAGTGAGCAGTTCTTC. The gene calls are TRBV19 and TRBJ2-1; 8 bases fit TRBD1. The CDR3 runs to 14 residues. Germline trimming cut 2 bases from V and 9 bases from J; bases unmatched to any gene: 6. From germline, CDR1 is LNHDA and CDR2 SQIVND (reference sequence).

This rearrangement joins TRBV6-5 to TRBJ2-2; 9 bases match TRBD1. With 2 bases clipped from V and 3 bases from J, the junction kept 4 bases outside the gene matches. This CDR3 has 16 residues. The germline V gene encodes CDR1 MNHEY and CDR2 SVGAGI. The CDR3 DNA sequence: TGTGCCAGCAGTTACGGACAGGGGCAGGACACCGGGGAGCTGTTTTTT. Translation gives CASSYGQGQDTGELFF.

The V call is TRBV27, the J call TRBJ2-2, with TRBD1 matching 7 bases. Germline assignment: CDR1 MNHEY and CDR2 SMNVEV (reference sequence). V shed 7 bases and J 0 bases; nucleotides not matched to a gene: 11. This CDR3 comprises 17 residues. The CDR3 sequence is CASKRDRQIPNTGELFF. In nucleotides, the CDR3 is TGTGCCAGCAAAAGGGACAGACAAATCCCGAACACCGGGGAGCTGTTTTTT.

CDR3 residues: CASSQGSSYNEQFF. The CDR3 nucleotides are TGCGCCAGCAGCCAAGGGAGCTCCTACAATGAGCAGTTCTTC. The chain uses TRBV4-1 and TRBJ2-1; no firm D call. V lost 1 base to trimming and J lost 0 bases, with 4 bases between them. The V gene's germline CDR1 is MGHRA and CDR2 YSYEKL. CDR3 length: 14 residues.

J is TRBJ2-7 and V is TRBV14, with a weak D call TRBD1 (6 bases). The germline gives CDR1 SGHDN, CDR2 FVKESK. The CDR3 spans 15 residues. The V end lost 4 bases, the J end lost 0 bases, and 13 bases lay between the germline ends. The CDR3 DNA is TGTGCCAGCAGCCCCCGGGACACTTCCTCCTACGAGCAGTACTTC. It encodes CASSPRDTSSYEQYF.

The chain uses TRBV27 and TRBJ1-2, with D maybe TRBD1 (5 bases). This CDR3 region has 14 residues. Trimming took off 3 bases at V and 5 bases at J, with 13 bases between the two ends. The V gene's germline CDR1 is MNHEY and CDR2 SMNVEV (reference sequence). CDR3 protein: CASSFGGERYGYTF. CDR3 bases: TGTGCCAGCAGTTTCGGGGGGGAACGGTATGGCTACACCTTC.

The V and J genes are TRBV19 and TRBJ2-3; 8 nucleotides align to TRBD1. From germline, CDR1 is LNHDA and CDR2 SQIVND (reference sequence). CDR3 length equals 14 residues. The junction had 3 bases not matched to a gene; V was cut back by 7 bases and J by 0 bases. The CDR3 nucleotides read TGTGCCAGTATAGGGACAGGTAGCACAGATACGCAGTATTTT. Translating it yields CASIGTGSTDTQYF.

The J gene is TRBJ2-2, the V gene TRBV9; D remains unclear. CDR1 is SGDLS and CDR2 is YYNGEE in the germline V gene. The CDR3 contains 16 residues. Trimming removed 4 bases at V and 4 bases at J, with 17 bases between. CDR3 bases: TGTGCCAGCAGCCCCCGTCATAAGTCGAGCACCGGGGAGCTGTTTTTT. This encodes CASSPRHKSSTGELFF.

J is TRBJ2-1 and V is TRBV24-1; 11 nucleotides align to TRBD2. J gave up 5 bases and V 3 bases, and 2 bases lay outside the gene matches. This CDR3 contains 15 residues. Germline V gene data show CDR1 as KGHDR and CDR2 as SFDVKD. The DNA of the CDR3 is TGTGCCACCAGTGATCATAGCGGGAGGGACAATGAGCAGTTCTTC. Encoded protein: CATSDHSGRDNEQFF.